The 27 T cell receptor beta chains below all came from one sample that was sequenced in a study of shared clonotypes between healthy human individuals. This table comes from immunoSEQ multiplex PCR, and its TCRdb copy is limited to in-frame clones, with some not included. Here the sample spans millions of clones, over 85% being singletons. Sequenced input: naive CD4+ T cells from PBMCs. The subset: CD45RA+ positively selected. These receptors all stem from a man aged 18 to 30 in good health. Some clones in this sample may be carry-over from other donors' samples.

The rearrangement links TRBV6-5 to TRBJ2-7; the match to TRBD1 covers 12 bases. The CDR3 extends over 16 amino acids. V was clipped by 4 bases and J by 6 bases; unmatched bases: 10. Germline assignment: CDR1 MNHEY and CDR2 SVGAGI. CDR3 sequence reads: CASSSHLGTGGPEQYF. The CDR3 DNA follows: TGTGCCAGCAGTTCCCATTTGGGGACAGGGGGCCCCGAGCAGTACTTC.

The chain couples TRBV5-1 to TRBJ2-7; the match to TRBD2 covers 11 bases. CDR3 length: 16 residues. Germline V gives CDR1 SGHRS, CDR2 YFSETQ. V lost 4 bases, J lost 6 bases, and 12 bases stayed unmatched. The CDR3 bases are TGCGCCAGCAGCAAAGGGGGTACTAGCGGGAGTTTCGAGCAGTACTTC. It translates to CASSKGGTSGSFEQYF. Using reference TRBV5-1 and TRBJ2-7 for the parts outside the CDR3, the full variable domain is KAGVTQTPRYLIKTRGQQVTLSCSPISGHRSVSWYQQTPGQGLQFLFEYFSETQRNKGNFPGRFSGRQFSNSRSEMNVSTLELGDSALYLCASSKGGTSGSFEQYFGPGTRLTVT.

The chain joins TRBV19 to TRBJ2-2; TRBD1 matches 8 bases. V shed 6 bases and J 6 bases; nucleotides not matched to a gene: 9. The germline CDR1 and CDR2 sequences are LNHDA and SQIVND (reference sequence). This CDR3 has 15 amino acids. The CDR3 bases are TGTGCCAGTAGCCCCCGCGGACAGGGAGCCGGGGAGCTGTTTTTT. This sequence encodes CASSPRGQGAGELFF.

This sequence joins TRBV7-6 and TRBJ2-2; 9 bases align to TRBD2. Germline V gene lookup returns CDR1 SGHVS and CDR2 FNYEAQ. This CDR3 spans 15 amino acids. The V segment lost 3 bases and the J segment 6 bases; nucleotides outside the gene matches: 5. The CDR3 sequence: CASSLIAGGPGELFF. As DNA, the CDR3 is TGTGCCAGCAGCTTGATCGCGGGAGGGCCCGGGGAGCTGTTTTTT.

The rearrangement links TRBV18 to TRBJ2-3, with 12 bases fitting TRBD2. There are 16 residues in the CDR3. Germline lookup yields CDR1 KGHSH and CDR2 LQKENI. J gave up 2 bases and V 5 bases, and 5 bases lay outside the gene matches. For the CDR3, the DNA is TGTGCCAGCTCAAAAGGACTAGCGGGGACCACAGATACGCAGTATTTT. Protein product: CASSKGLAGTTDTQYF.

The rearrangement uses TRBV11-2 and TRBJ1-4, with D possibly being TRBD1 (6 bases). The CDR3 contains 14 residues. V lost 5 bases, J lost 2 bases, and 9 bases lay in between. Germline CDR1 and CDR2: SGHAT and FQNNGV. CDR3 region: CASSIQGTNEKLFF. CDR3 in DNA: TGTGCCAGCAGCATACAGGGCACTAATGAAAAACTGTTTTTT.

CDR3 sequence: CASTLPGRRGTEAFF. DNA of the CDR3: TGTGCCAGCACCCTCCCGGGGCGGAGGGGTACTGAAGCTTTCTTT. The chain couples TRBV28 to TRBJ1-1; D is perhaps TRBD1 (5 bases). Germline-derived CDR1 and CDR2 are MDHEN and SYDVKM. The CDR3 loop spans 15 amino acids. The V end was cut by 7 bases, the J end by 5 bases, with 20 bases between. Based on the CDR3 plus reference TRBV28 and TRBJ1-1, the full variable domain is DVKVTQSSRYLVKRTGEKVFLECVQDMDHENMFWYRQDPGLGLRLIYFSYDVKMKEKGDIPEGYSVSREKKERFSLILESASTNQTSMYLCASTLPGRRGTEAFFGQGTRLTVV.

The chain has TRBV19 and TRBJ1-5; D is ambiguous. This CDR3 spans 16 amino acids. Between the trimmed V and J ends, which lost 5 bases and 6 bases, there was a span of 20 bases. CDR1 is LNHDA, CDR2 SQIVND, per germline (reference sequence). The CDR3 region has the DNA TGTGCCAGTAGTCCCAGTGAGGGAGTCCCTATTCAGCCCCAGCATTTT. Amino acids: CASSPSEGVPIQPQHF.

This clone appeared a single time. V gene TRBV28 combines with J gene TRBJ2-1; 10 bases line up with TRBD2. Germline lookup yields CDR1 MDHEN and CDR2 SYDVKM. Trimming cost V 8 bases and J 3 bases; bases outside gene matches: 13. The CDR3 loop spans 17 amino acids. The CDR3 here is CASERGGQRGGYNEQFF. In DNA form, the CDR3 reads TGTGCCAGCGAACGCGGGGGACAGCGGGGGGGCTACAATGAGCAGTTCTTC.

This chain uses TRBV7-9 with TRBJ2-1; D ambiguous. Between the trimmed V and J ends, which lost 1 base and 4 bases, there was a span of 8 bases. This CDR3 has 14 residues. Germline V gene lookup returns CDR1 SEHNR and CDR2 FQNEAQ (reference sequence). This CDR3 is CASSLEGFYNEQFF. CDR3 DNA: TGTGCCAGCAGCTTAGAGGGATTTTACAATGAGCAGTTCTTC.

The chain employs TRBV27 and TRBJ1-2; D not certain. The V end lost 5 bases, the J end lost 1 base, and 20 bases lay between the germline ends. Germline V gene lookup returns CDR1 MNHEY and CDR2 SMNVEV (reference sequence). This CDR3 comprises 17 residues. The CDR3 here is CASSVLRSGRVNYGYTF. CDR3 DNA: TGTGCCAGCAGTGTTCTAAGGTCGGGCAGAGTTAACTATGGCTACACCTTC.

This clone came up a few times. This sample also contains other DNA sequences that code for the same CDR3. The CDR3 region is CSASGTEAFF. CDR3 sequence (DNA): TGCAGTGCGAGTGGCACTGAAGCTTTCTTT. This chain joins TRBV20-1 and TRBJ1-1, with D hard to call. The V gene's germline CDR1 is DFQATT and CDR2 SNEGSKA (reference sequence). The ends were cut back, 6 bases at V and 4 bases at J, with 6 bases in the middle. The CDR3 has 10 amino acids.

V is TRBV7-6 and J is TRBJ1-5; perhaps TRBD1 as D (5 bases). V was trimmed by 1 base and J by 4 bases, leaving 14 bases between them. The germline gives CDR1 SGHVS, CDR2 FNYEAQ. The CDR3 has 16 residues. As DNA, the CDR3 is TGTGCCAGCAGCTTAGTATTTGACAGACCGAATCAGCCCCAGCATTTT. It encodes CASSLVFDRPNQPQHF.

A note on this clone: The CDR3 does not close with the conserved phenylalanine or tryptophan, likely indicating a read error. The chain couples TRBV28 to TRBJ1-2; the D gene is possibly TRBD1 (5 bases). Germline V gene data show CDR1 as MDHEN and CDR2 as SYDVKM. The length of the CDR3 is 16 residues. V shed 5 bases and J shed 0 bases, with 16 bases lying between them. The DNA for the CDR3 is TGTGCCAGCAGTCCCCTGTCGGGGGGAGCTAACTATGGCTACACCTCC. It encodes CASSPLSGGANYGYTS.

The V and J genes are TRBV9 and TRBJ2-7; TRBD2 matches 7 bases. V dropped 4 bases and J dropped 6; count of bases not matched to a gene: 16. The germline CDR1 and CDR2 sequences are SGDLS and YYNGEE. The CDR3 spans 16 residues. The CDR3 here is CASSRTGAGPPGEQYF. CDR3 coding DNA: TGTGCCAGCAGCCGAACTGGAGCGGGACCACCTGGCGAGCAGTACTTC.

V and J are TRBV6-5 and TRBJ2-4, with 7 nucleotides matching TRBD2. The CDR3 loop spans 15 amino acids. The germline gives CDR1 MNHEY, CDR2 SVGAGI. With V trimmed by 0 bases and J by 15 bases, 14 bases remained unmatched. The CDR3 sequence: CASSYSKSGVGGLYF. The CDR3 DNA follows: TGTGCCAGCAGTTACTCGAAGTCGGGGGTCGGGGGGTTGTACTTC.

The rearrangement joins TRBV19 to TRBJ1-1; a weak D match, TRBD1 (5 bases). The V end was cut by 3 bases, the J end by 0 bases, with 8 bases between. Germline V gene lookup returns CDR1 LNHDA and CDR2 SQIVND (reference sequence). The CDR3 is 14 amino acids. The CDR3 sequence: CASSIQGLNTEAFF. CDR3 coding DNA: TGTGCCAGTAGTATCCAGGGACTGAACACTGAAGCTTTCTTT.

The chain recombines TRBV2 with TRBJ1-5; no clear D. V gave up 8 bases and J gave up 6 bases, with 23 bases separating them. CDR3 length: 16 residues. Germline V gene sequence: CDR1 SNHLY, CDR2 FYNNEI. CDR3 sequence: CASGSGSGGVGQPQHF. In DNA form, the CDR3 reads TGTGCCAGCGGATCCGGGAGCGGAGGAGTGGGTCAGCCCCAGCATTTT.

The chain uses TRBV27 and TRBJ2-5; D call uncertain. This CDR3 is 14 amino acids long. Germline-derived CDR1 and CDR2 are MNHEY and SMNVEV (reference sequence). The ends were cut back, 3 bases at V and 1 base at J, with 9 bases in the middle. The CDR3 loop reads CASSLFGFQETQYF. The CDR3 DNA follows: TGTGCCAGCAGTTTGTTCGGGTTCCAAGAGACCCAGTACTTC.

The chain carries TRBV9 and TRBJ2-5; TRBD2 matches 11 bases. Germline V gene data show CDR1 as SGDLS and CDR2 as YYNGEE. J lost 5 bases, V lost 2 bases, and 2 bases had no gene match. The CDR3 runs to 14 residues. The CDR3 bases are TGTGCCAGCAGCGTGAGGACTAGCGGGGAGACCCAGTACTTC. Residues: CASSVRTSGETQYF.

As for this clone: The junction departs from germline at one end; a sequencing error may be responsible. The chain employs TRBV4-1 and TRBJ2-1; D is perhaps TRBD1 (5 bases). This CDR3 has 13 amino acids. In germline, CDR1 is MGHRA, CDR2 YSYEKL. The chain's CDR3 is CASSQLPGPRVIF. The CDR3 coding sequence is TGCGCCAGCAGCCAATTACCAGGGCCTAGGGTGATCTTC.

V usage is TRBV7-8 and J usage is TRBJ1-1; possibly TRBD1 for D (6 bases). This CDR3 is 16 amino acids long. Germline V gene sequence: CDR1 SGHVS, CDR2 FQNEAQ. The germline V and J ends were trimmed by 1 base and 11 bases, with 23 bases remaining between them. CDR3 bases: TGTGCCAGCAGCTTAGATGAGGGGACACCTTATAAGAGGGCTTTCTTT. Residues: CASSLDEGTPYKRAFF.

The rearrangement uses TRBV5-4 and TRBJ2-5; 13 bases are a match to TRBD2. Germline V gene sequence: CDR1 SGHNT, CDR2 YYREEE (reference sequence). V lost 4 bases and J lost 3; bases outside the gene matches: 3. The CDR3 is 15 residues long. CDR3 DNA sequence: TGTGCCAGCAGCCGGACTAGCGGGAGCGAAGAGACCCAGTACTTC. It is translated as CASSRTSGSEETQYF. The full variable domain, in which reference TRBV5-4 and TRBJ2-5 provide the parts outside the CDR3, is ETGVTQSPTHLIKTRGQQVTLRCSSQSGHNTVSWYQQALGQGPQFIFQYYREEENGRGNFPPRFSGLQFPNYSSELNVNALELDDSALYLCASSRTSGSEETQYFGPGTRLLVL.

Details on this clone: This same CDR3 is encoded by further DNA sequences in the sample. The rearrangement uses TRBV30 and TRBJ1-1, with D possibly TRBD1 on 6 matching bases. Trimming pared 3 bases from V and 5 bases from J, leaving 10 bases between. Germline assignment: CDR1 GTSNPN and CDR2 SVGIG (reference sequence). The CDR3 runs to 12 residues. In DNA form, the CDR3 reads TGTGCCTGGAGCCGCAGGGGTACTGAAGCTTTCTTT. Translation gives CAWSRRGTEAFF.

The V call is TRBV6-5, the J call TRBJ2-7, with 9 bases that match TRBD1. Germline CDR1 reads MNHEY; CDR2 reads SVGAGI. J was trimmed by 5 bases and V by 3 bases; bases with no gene match: 5. The CDR3 is 14 residues long. The DNA for the CDR3 is TGTGCCAGCAGTTATGCCGGGACAGGGAACGAGCAGTACTTC. It translates to CASSYAGTGNEQYF.

This chain uses TRBV28 with TRBJ2-7; D might be TRBD1 (5 bases). Trimming stripped 6 bases from V and 3 bases from J, with 21 bases between. There are 16 residues in the CDR3. The germline V gene has CDR1 MDHEN and CDR2 SYDVKM. The CDR3, as DNA: TGTGCCAGCAGAGCCGACACAGGATTCTGGGGCTACGAGCAGTACTTC. This encodes CASRADTGFWGYEQYF.

About this clone: The same CDR3 arises from other DNA sequences in this sample as well. The J gene is TRBJ1-5, the V gene TRBV2, with D possibly matching TRBD1 (6 bases). CDR3 length: 14 residues. Germline V lookup: CDR1 SNHLY, CDR2 FYNNEI. V dropped 3 bases and J dropped 7 bases, with 13 bases sitting between them. The CDR3 bases are TGTGCCAGCAGTGAGTCTACAGGGAGGCAGCCCCAGCATTTT. This codes for CASSESTGRQPQHF.